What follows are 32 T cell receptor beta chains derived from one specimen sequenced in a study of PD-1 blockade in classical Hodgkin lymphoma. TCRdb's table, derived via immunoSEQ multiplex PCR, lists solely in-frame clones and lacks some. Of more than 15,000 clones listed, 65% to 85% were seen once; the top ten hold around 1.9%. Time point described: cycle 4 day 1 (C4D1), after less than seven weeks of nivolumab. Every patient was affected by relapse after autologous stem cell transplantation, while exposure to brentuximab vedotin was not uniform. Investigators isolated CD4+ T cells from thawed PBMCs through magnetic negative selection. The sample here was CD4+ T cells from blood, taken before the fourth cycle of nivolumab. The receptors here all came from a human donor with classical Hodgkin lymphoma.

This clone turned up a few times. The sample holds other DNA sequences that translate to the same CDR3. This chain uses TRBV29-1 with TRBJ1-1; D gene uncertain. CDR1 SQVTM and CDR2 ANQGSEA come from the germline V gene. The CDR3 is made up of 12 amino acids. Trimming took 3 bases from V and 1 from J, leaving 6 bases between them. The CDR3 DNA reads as TGCAGCGTTGACTCGGGGAACACTGAAGCTTTCTTT. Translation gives CSVDSGNTEAFF.

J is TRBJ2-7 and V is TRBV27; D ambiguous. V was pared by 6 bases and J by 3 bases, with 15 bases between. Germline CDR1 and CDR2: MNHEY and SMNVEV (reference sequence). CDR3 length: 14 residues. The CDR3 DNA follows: TGTGCCAGCAGCCTAACAGTTAGTCACTACGAGCAGTACTTC. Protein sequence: CASSLTVSHYEQYF.

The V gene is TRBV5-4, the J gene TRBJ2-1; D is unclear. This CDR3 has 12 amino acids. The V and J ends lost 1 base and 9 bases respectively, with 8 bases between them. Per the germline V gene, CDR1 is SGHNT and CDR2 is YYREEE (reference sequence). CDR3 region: CASSLQFSEQFF. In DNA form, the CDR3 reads TGTGCCAGCAGCTTGCAGTTTTCTGAGCAGTTCTTC.

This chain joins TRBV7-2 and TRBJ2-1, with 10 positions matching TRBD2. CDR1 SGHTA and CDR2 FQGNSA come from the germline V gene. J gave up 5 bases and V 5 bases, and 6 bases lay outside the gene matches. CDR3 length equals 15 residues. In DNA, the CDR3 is TGTGCCAGCAGCATAAGGCTAGCGGGAGACAATGAGCAGTTCTTC. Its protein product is CASSIRLAGDNEQFF.

CDR3 in DNA: TGTGCCAGCAGTATATCCGACAGGGGACATCAGCCCCAGCATTTT. This sequence encodes CASSISDRGHQPQHF. This chain joins TRBV28 and TRBJ1-5, with 8 nucleotides matching TRBD1. The CDR3 runs 15 residues. Germline V gene data show CDR1 as MDHEN and CDR2 as SYDVKM. The ends lost 5 bases at V and 5 bases at J; junction bases unmatched: 8. Full variable domain (remainder filled in from reference TRBV28 and TRBJ1-5): DVKVTQSSRYLVKRTGEKVFLECVQDMDHENMFWYRQDPGLGLRLIYFSYDVKMKEKGDIPEGYSVSREKKERFSLILESASTNQTSMYLCASSISDRGHQPQHFGDGTRLSIL.

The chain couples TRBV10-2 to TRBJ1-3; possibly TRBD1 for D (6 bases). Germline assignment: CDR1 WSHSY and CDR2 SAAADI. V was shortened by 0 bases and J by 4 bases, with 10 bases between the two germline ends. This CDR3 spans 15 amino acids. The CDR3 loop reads CASSESTGKGNTIYF. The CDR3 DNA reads TGCGCCAGCAGTGAGTCCACAGGGAAAGGAAACACCATATATTTT.

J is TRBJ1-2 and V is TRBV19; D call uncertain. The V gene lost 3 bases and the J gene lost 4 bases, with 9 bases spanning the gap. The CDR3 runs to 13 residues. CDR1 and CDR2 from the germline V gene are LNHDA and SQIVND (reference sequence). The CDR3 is CASSIPTTYGYTF. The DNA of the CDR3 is TGTGCCAGTAGTATCCCCACCACCTATGGCTACACCTTC.

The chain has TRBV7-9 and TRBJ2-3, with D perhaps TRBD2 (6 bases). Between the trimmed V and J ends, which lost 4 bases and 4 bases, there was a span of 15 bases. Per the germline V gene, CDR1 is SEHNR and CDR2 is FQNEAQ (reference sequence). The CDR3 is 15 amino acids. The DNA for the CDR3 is TGTGCCAGCAGCTCCAGACTAGAGGCCGCAGATACGCAGTATTTT. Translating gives CASSSRLEAADTQYF. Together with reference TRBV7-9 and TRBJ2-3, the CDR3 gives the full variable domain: DTGVSQNPRHKITKRGQNVTFRCDPISEHNRLYWYRQTLGQGPEFLTYFQNEAQLEKSRLLSDRFSAERPKGSFSTLEIQRTEQGDSAMYLCASSSRLEAADTQYFGPGTRLTVL.

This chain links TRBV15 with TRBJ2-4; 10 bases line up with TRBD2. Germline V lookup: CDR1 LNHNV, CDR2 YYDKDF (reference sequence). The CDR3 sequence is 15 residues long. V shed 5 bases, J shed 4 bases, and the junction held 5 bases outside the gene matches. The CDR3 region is CATSGGLAEKNIQYF. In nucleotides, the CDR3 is TGTGCCACCAGCGGAGGACTAGCGGAAAAAAACATTCAGTACTTC.

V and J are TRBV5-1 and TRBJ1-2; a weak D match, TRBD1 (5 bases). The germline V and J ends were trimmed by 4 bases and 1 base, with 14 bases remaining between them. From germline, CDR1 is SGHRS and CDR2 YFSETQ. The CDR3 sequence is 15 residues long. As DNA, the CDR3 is TGCGCCAGCAGCCTCGGGGGGTCCAATAACTATGGCTACACCTTC. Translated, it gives CASSLGGSNNYGYTF.

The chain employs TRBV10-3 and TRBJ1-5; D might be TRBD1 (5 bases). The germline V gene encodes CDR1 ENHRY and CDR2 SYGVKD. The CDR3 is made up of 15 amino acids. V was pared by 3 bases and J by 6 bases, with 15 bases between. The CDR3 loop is CAISDLIGVSQPQHF. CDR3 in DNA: TGTGCCATCAGTGATCTCATAGGGGTTAGTCAGCCCCAGCATTTT.

The DNA for the CDR3 is TGTGCCAGTAGTTTATTGGGCAATCAGCCCCAGCATTTT. Residues: CASSLLGNQPQHF. The chain joins TRBV19 to TRBJ1-5; D unclear. CDR1 and CDR2 (germline): LNHDA, SQIVND (reference sequence). V lost 5 bases and J 2 bases, leaving 7 bases between the germline ends. The CDR3 loop spans 13 amino acids.

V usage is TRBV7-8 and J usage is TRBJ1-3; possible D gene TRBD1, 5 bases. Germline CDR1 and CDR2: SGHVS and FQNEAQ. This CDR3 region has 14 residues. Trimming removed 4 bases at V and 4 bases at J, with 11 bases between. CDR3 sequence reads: CASSYGDAGNTIYF. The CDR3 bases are TGTGCCAGCAGCTACGGGGACGCCGGAAACACCATATATTTT.

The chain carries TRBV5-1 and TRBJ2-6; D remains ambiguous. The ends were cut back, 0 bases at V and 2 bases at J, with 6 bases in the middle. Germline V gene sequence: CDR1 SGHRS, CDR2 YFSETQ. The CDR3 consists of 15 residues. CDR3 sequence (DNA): TGCGCCAGCAGCTTGGGTGAAACTGGGGCCAACGTCCTGACTTTC. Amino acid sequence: CASSLGETGANVLTF.

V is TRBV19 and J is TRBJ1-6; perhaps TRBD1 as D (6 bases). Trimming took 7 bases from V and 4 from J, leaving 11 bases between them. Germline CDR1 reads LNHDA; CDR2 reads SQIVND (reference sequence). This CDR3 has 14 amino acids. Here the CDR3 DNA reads TGTGCCAGTACCGGAGGACAGTATAATTCACCCCTCCACTTT. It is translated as CASTGGQYNSPLHF.

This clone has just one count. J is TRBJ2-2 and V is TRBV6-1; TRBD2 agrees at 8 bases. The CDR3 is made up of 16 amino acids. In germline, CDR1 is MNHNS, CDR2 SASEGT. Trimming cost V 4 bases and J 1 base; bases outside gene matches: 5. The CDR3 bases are TGTGCCAGCAGTGTGACACTAGCGGAGAACACCGGGGAGCTGTTTTTT. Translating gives CASSVTLAENTGELFF.

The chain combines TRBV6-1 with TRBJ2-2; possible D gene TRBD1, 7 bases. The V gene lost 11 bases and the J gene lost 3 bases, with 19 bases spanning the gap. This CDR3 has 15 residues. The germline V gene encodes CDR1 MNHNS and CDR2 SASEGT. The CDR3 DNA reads TGTGCCCTCAGACAGGAGGGGGCTCACACCGGGGAGCTGTTTTTT. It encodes CALRQEGAHTGELFF.

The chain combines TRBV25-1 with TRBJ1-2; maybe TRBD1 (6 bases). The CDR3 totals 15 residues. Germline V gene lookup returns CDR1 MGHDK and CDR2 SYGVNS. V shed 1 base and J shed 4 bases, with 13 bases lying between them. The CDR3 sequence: CASSEWGTRIYGYTF. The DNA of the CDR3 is TGTGCCAGCAGTGAATGGGGGACAAGGATCTATGGCTACACCTTC.

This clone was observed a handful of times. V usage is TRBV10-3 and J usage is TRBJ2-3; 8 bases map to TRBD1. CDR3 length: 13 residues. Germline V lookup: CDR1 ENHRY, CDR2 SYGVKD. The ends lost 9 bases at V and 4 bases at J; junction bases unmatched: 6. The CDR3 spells CAIGQGGPDTQYF. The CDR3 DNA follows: TGTGCCATTGGACAGGGCGGCCCAGATACGCAGTATTTT.

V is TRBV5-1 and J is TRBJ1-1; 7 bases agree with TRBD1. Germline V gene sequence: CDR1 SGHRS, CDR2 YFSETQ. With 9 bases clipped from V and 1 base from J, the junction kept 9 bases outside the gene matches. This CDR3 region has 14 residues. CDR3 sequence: CATKPGQTNTEAFF. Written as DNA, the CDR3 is TGCGCCACCAAACCGGGACAGACGAACACTGAAGCTTTCTTT.

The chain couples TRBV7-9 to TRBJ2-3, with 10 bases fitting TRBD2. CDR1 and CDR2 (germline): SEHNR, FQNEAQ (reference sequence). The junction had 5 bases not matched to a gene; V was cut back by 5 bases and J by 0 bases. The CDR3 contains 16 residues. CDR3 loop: CASSRAGGSSTDTQYF. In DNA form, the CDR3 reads TGTGCCAGCAGCCGAGCGGGAGGGTCTAGCACAGATACGCAGTATTTT.

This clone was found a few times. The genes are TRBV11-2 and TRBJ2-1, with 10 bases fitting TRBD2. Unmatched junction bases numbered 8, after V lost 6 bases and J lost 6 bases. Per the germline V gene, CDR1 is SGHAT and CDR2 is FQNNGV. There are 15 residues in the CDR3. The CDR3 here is CASRTPGLATNEQFF. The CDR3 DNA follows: TGTGCCAGCAGAACGCCGGGACTAGCGACCAATGAGCAGTTCTTC.

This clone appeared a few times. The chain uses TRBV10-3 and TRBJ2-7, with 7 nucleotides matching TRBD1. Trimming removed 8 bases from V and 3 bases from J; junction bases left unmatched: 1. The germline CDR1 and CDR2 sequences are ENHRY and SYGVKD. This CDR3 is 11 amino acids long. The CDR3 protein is CAIRDSYEQYF. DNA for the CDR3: TGTGCCATCCGGGACAGCTACGAGCAGTACTTC.

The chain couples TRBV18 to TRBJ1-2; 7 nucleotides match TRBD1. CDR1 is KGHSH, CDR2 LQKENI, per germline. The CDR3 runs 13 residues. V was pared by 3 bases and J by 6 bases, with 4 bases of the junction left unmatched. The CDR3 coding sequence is TGTGCCAGCTCACCGGGAGGGGGCGATGGCTACACCTTC. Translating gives CASSPGGGDGYTF.

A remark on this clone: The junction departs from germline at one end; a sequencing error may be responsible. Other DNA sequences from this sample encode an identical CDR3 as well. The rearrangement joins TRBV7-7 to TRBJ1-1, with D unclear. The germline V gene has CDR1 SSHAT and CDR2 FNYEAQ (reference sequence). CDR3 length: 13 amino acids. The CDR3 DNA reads TGTGCTAGCAGCTTGGGAGAGAACACTGAAGCTTTCTTT. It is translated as CASSLGENTEAFF.

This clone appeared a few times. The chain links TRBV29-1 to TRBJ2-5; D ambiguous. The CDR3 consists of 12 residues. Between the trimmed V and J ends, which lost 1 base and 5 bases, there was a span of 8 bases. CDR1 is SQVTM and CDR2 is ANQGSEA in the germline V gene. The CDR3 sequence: CSVEGTSETQYF. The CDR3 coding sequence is TGCAGCGTTGAAGGCACCTCGGAGACCCAGTACTTC.

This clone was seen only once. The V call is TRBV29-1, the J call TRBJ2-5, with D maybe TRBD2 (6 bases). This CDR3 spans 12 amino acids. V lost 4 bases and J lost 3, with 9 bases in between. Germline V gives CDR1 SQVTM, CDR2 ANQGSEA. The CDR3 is CSVVGGKETQYF. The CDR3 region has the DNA TGCAGCGTTGTTGGGGGGAAAGAGACCCAGTACTTC.

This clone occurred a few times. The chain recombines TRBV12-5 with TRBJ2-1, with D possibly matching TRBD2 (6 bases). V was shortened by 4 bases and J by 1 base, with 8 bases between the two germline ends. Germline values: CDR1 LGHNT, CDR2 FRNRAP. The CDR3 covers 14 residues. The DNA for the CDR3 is TGTGCTAGTGGTTCCCTAGCGTCCTACAATGAGCAGTTCTTC. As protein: CASGSLASYNEQFF. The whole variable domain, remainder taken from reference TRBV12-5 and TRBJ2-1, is DARVTQTPRHKVTEMGQEVTMRCQPILGHNTVFWYRQTMMQGLELLAYFRNRAPLDDSGMPKDRFSAEMPDATLATLKIQPSEPRDSAVYFCASGSLASYNEQFFGPGTRLTVL.

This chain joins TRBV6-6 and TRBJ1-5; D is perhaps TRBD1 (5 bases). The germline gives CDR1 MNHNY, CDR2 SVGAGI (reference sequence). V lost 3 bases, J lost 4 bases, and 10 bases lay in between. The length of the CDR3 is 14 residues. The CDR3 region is CASSYADTNQPQHF. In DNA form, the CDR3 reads TGTGCCAGCAGTTATGCGGACACAAATCAGCCCCAGCATTTT.

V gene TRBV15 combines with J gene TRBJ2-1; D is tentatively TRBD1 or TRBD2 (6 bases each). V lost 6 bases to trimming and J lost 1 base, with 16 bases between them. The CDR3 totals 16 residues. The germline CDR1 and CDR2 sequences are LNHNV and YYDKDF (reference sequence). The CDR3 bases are TGTGCCACCAGGTTATGGGGGGCGGGGTCCTACAATGAGCAGTTCTTC. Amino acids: CATRLWGAGSYNEQFF.

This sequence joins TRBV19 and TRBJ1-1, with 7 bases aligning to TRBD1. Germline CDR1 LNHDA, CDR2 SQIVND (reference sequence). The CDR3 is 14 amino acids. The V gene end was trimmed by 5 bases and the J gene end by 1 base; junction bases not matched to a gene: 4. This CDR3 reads CASSSRGRNTEAFF. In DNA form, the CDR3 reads TGTGCCAGTAGTTCGAGGGGGCGGAACACTGAAGCTTTCTTT.

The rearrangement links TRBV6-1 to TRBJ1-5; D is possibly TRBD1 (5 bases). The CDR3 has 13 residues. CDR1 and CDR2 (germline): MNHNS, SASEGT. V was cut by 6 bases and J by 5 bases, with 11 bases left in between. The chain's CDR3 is CASRPGQYQPQHF. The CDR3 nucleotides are TGTGCCAGCAGACCAGGACAATATCAGCCCCAGCATTTT.